This T cell receptor beta chain was obtained from a study of blood T cell repertoires in COVID-19. Clones were read by immunoSEQ multiplex PCR, and TCRdb kept only the in-frame ones, dropping some. The sample consists of more than 85,000 clones, about four fifths of them appearing once. Sequencing used peripheral blood. This clonotype originated in a woman of 80 years or more with acute or convalescent COVID-19.

CDR3 DNA: TGTGCCAGCCTTCAGAACTCTGGAAACACCATATATTTT. This translates into CASLQNSGNTIYF. V is TRBV6-5 and J is TRBJ1-3; no reliable D call. The V gene's germline CDR1 is MNHEY and CDR2 SVGAGI. The CDR3 is made up of 13 amino acids. The V and J ends lost 8 bases and 0 bases respectively, with 8 bases between them.